This is a list of T cell receptor beta chains from one sample in a study of identical twins. Each CDR3 protein is one row after TCRdb ran MiXCR on the 5' RACE reads. The table lists more than 200,000 distinct CDR3 sequences, more than 13% of them singletons. Input material: memory (CD45RO+) T cells sorted from blood. The receptors were gathered from a woman younger than 30 in good health. The CDR3 runs from the conserved cysteine through the conserved F or W. A D gene is named only where the DNA matches it firmly. Not every row has a clone size; where given, it reads once, few, many or a size class.

TRBJ2-5	TRBD1	TRBV7-9	.	CASSSGQGKETQYF	TGTGCCAGCAGCTCGGGACAGGGAAAAGAGACCCAGTACTTC
TRBJ2-2	.	TRBV20-1	.	CSASRGVPGQPHTGELFF	TGCAGTGCTAGTAGAGGGGTCCCCGGACAGCCCCACACCGGGGAGCTGTTTTTT
TRBJ1-3	.	TRBV6-1	few	CASSRTRDLFSGNTIYF	TGTGCCAGCAGCCGTACCCGGGACTTATTCTCTGGAAACACCATATATTTT
TRBJ2-1	.	TRBV7-9	few	CASSSRDLSYNEQFF	TGTGCCAGCAGCTCCCGGGATTTATCCTACAATGAGCAGTTCTTC
TRBJ2-7	.	TRBV28	few	CASSTPGRTYEQYF	TGTGCCAGCAGCACCCCCGGGCGGACCTACGAGCAGTACTTC
TRBJ1-1	.	TRBV7-2	.	CASSLLRTPGAFF	TGTGCCAGCAGCTTATTGAGGACCCCGGGAGCTTTCTTT
TRBJ2-1	.	TRBV20-1	many	CSASWVGGEQFF	TGCAGTGCTAGTTGGGTAGGGGGTGAGCAGTTCTTC
TRBJ1-2	TRBD1	TRBV5-5	.	CASSLVDRGTNGYTF	TGTGCCAGCAGCTTGGTTGACAGGGGGACTAATGGCTACACCTTC
TRBJ2-1	TRBD2	TRBV6-2/TRBV6-3	many	CASSFQKGSTGGSHEQFF	TGTGCCAGCAGTTTCCAAAAGGGCTCGACGGGAGGATCTCATGAGCAGTTCTTC
TRBJ2-2	TRBD2	TRBV6-4	many	CASSDETSGTGELFF	TGTGCCAGCAGTGACGAGACTAGCGGGACCGGGGAGCTGTTTTTT
TRBJ2-1	TRBD2	TRBV5-1	.	CASSTGLAPIADEQFF	TGCGCCAGCAGCACGGGACTAGCCCCTATTGCGGATGAGCAGTTCTTC
TRBJ2-5	TRBD2	TRBV7-2	many	CASRSLAGSQETQYF	TGTGCCAGCAGATCTCTAGCGGGTTCACAAGAGACCCAGTACTTC
TRBJ1-1	.	TRBV2	few	CASGLMGNTEAFF	TGTGCCAGCGGCTTGATGGGGAACACTGAAGCTTTCTTT
TRBJ2-2	.	TRBV20-1	few	CSARGDVGELFF	TGCAGTGCTAGAGGGGATGTCGGGGAGCTGTTTTTT
TRBJ2-7	TRBD2	TRBV7-2	few	CASSPTSGRSYEQYF	TGTGCCAGCAGCCCTACTAGCGGGCGCTCCTACGAGCAGTACTTC
TRBJ2-7	TRBD1	TRBV6-1	few	CASRTGTGMTYEQYF	TGTGCCAGCAGAACAGGGACAGGAATGACCTACGAGCAGTACTTC
TRBJ2-3	.	TRBV5-6	once	CASSRQGGLVGDTQYF	TGTGCCAGCAGCCGCCAGGGTGGTCTAGTGGGTGATACGCAGTATTTT
TRBJ1-2	.	TRBV3-1	few	CASSPTPGTGNYGYTF	TGTGCCAGCAGCCCCACACCCGGGACGGGAAACTATGGCTACACCTTC
TRBJ2-7	.	TRBV6-6	.	CASSSLAHEQYF	TGTGCCAGCAGTTCCCTAGCTCACGAGCAGTACTTC
TRBJ2-4	.	TRBV20-1	many	CSARDFGAGILAKNIQYF	TGCAGTGCTAGAGATTTTGGGGCAGGGATACTAGCCAAAAACATTCAGTACTTC
TRBJ2-3	.	TRBV5-6	.	CASSLQGNTDTQYF	TGTGCCAGCAGCTTACAAGGCAACACAGATACGCAGTATTTT
TRBJ2-1	.	TRBV5-6	.	CASSSGRWVNEQFF	TGTGCCAGCAGCTCCGGGAGATGGGTCAATGAGCAGTTCTTC
TRBJ2-3	.	TRBV18	few	CASSPEPDTQYF	TGTGCCAGCTCACCCGAGCCAGATACGCAGTATTTT
TRBJ2-1	.	TRBV20-1	.	CSAPTLGRRRDNEQFF	TGCAGTGCCCCAACGTTGGGACGGCGGAGAGACAATGAGCAGTTCTTC
TRBJ2-3	TRBD2	TRBV20-1	.	CSARDSLADPTNTQYF	TGCAGTGCTAGAGATTCCCTAGCGGACCCCACAAATACGCAGTATTTT
TRBJ2-1	.	TRBV5-6	few	CASTTSDGLQFF	TGTGCCAGCACCACATCAGACGGCTTACAGTTCTTC
TRBJ2-6	.	TRBV20-1	.	CSARGTVRAPSGANVLTF	TGCAGTGCTAGAGGGACAGTTCGAGCCCCCTCTGGGGCCAACGTCCTGACTTTC
TRBJ2-2	TRBD2	TRBV12-3/TRBV12-4	.	CASSSVLAGGPSDTGELFF	TGTGCCAGCAGCTCTGTACTTGCGGGAGGGCCTTCCGACACCGGGGAGCTGTTTTTT
TRBJ1-1	.	TRBV20-1	.	CSARGEAFF	TGCAGTGCTAGAGGTGAAGCTTTCTTT
TRBJ2-3	TRBD2	TRBV20-1	.	CSARLAGTGDTQYF	TGCAGTGCTAGACTAGCGGGAACAGGGGATACGCAGTATTTT
TRBJ2-3	TRBD2	TRBV10-3	few	CATSQRGTDTQYF	TGTGCCACCAGCCAGCGGGGTACAGATACGCAGTATTTT
TRBJ2-2	TRBD2	TRBV3-1	few	CASSPGTSGGARELFF	TGTGCCAGCAGCCCGGGGACTAGCGGGGGGGCCCGGGAGCTGTTTTTT
TRBJ2-1	.	TRBV15	many	CATSRDFVVGGNEQFF	TGTGCCACCAGCAGAGATTTTGTTGTTGGCGGCAATGAGCAGTTCTTC
TRBJ1-2	TRBD1	TRBV5-1	.	CASSLDGQGVYGYTF	TGCGCCAGCAGCTTGGACGGCCAGGGGGTCTATGGCTACACCTTC
TRBJ2-7	.	TRBV7-8	.	CASSPQGTGTYEQYF	TGTGCCAGCAGCCCCCAGGGAACGGGAACCTACGAGCAGTACTTC
TRBJ2-5	TRBD2	TRBV29-1	.	CSVLLRRGQETQYF	TGCAGCGTTCTCCTCCGGCGGGGGCAAGAGACCCAGTACTTC
TRBJ2-5	.	TRBV10-3	many	CAISEGQETQYF	TGTGCCATCAGTGAGGGCCAAGAGACCCAGTACTTC
TRBJ2-7	TRBD1	TRBV12-3/TRBV12-4	.	CASSATKQGAGEQYF	TGTGCCAGCAGTGCTACTAAACAGGGGGCGGGGGAGCAGTACTTC
TRBJ1-1	TRBD1	TRBV29-1	many	CSVDGGTVGTEAFF	TGCAGCGTTGATGGGGGGACAGTCGGAACTGAAGCTTTCTTT
TRBJ1-1	.	TRBV11-2	.	CASSLVVRNTEAFF	TGTGCCAGCAGCTTAGTGGTTAGGAACACTGAAGCTTTCTTT
TRBJ1-4	.	TRBV27	many	CASRQWEKLFF	TGTGCCAGTAGACAGTGGGAAAAACTGTTTTTT
TRBJ2-7	TRBD2	TRBV30	.	CAWSRGRAYEQYF	TGTGCCTGGAGTCGCGGGAGGGCCTACGAGCAGTACTTC